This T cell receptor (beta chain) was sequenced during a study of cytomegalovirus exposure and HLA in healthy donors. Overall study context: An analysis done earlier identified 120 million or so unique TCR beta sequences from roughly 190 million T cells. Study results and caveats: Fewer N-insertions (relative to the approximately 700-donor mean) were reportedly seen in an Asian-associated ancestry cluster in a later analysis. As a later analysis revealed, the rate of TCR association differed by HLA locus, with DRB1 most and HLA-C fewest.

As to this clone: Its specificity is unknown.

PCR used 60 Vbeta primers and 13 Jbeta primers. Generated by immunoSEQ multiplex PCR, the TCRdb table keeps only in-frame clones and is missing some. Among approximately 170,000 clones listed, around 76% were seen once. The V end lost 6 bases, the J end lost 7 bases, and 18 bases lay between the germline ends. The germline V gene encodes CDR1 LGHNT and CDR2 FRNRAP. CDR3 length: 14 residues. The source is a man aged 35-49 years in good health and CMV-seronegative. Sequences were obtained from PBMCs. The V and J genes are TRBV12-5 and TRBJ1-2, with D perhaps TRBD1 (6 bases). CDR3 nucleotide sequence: TGTGCTAGTGGGCGCACACAGGGACCTGGTGGCTACACCTTC. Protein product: CASGRTQGPGGYTF.